The 31 T cell receptor beta chains below were found in one sample sequenced in a study of CD8 T cells in Susac syndrome. The RNA, roughly 0.45 to 1 ug, was put through reverse transcription using random hexamers. Via MiXCR, TCRdb re-called the immunoSEQ multiplex PCR reads, giving one row per CDR3 protein. This table has under 200,000 distinct CDR3 sequences, 85% to 95% appearing once. The sequencing input was CD4+ T cells from PBMCs. Receptors originate from a human donor in good health.

The V and J genes are TRBV30 and TRBJ2-1; 10 bases map to TRBD2. Germline CDR1 reads GTSNPN; CDR2 reads SVGIG (reference sequence). The CDR3 length is 17 residues. Trimming took 4 bases from V and 1 from J; bases not matched to a gene: 10. Written as DNA, the CDR3 is TGTGCCTGGAAGGAGTTGGAAGCGGGAGGGTCCTACAATGAGCAGTTCTTC. It is translated as CAWKELEAGGSYNEQFF. The full variable domain, with the rest looked up from reference TRBV30 and TRBJ2-1, is SQTIHQWPATLVQPVGSPLSLECTVEGTSNPNLYWYRQAAGRGLQLLFYSVGIGQISSEVPQNLSASRPQDRQFILSSKKLLLSDSGFYLCAWKELEAGGSYNEQFFGPGTRLTVL.

V usage is TRBV19 and J usage is TRBJ1-2; D unresolved. V was pared by 3 bases and J by 3 bases, with 8 bases between. The CDR3 has 13 amino acids. The germline CDR1 and CDR2 sequences are LNHDA and SQIVND (reference sequence). In DNA form, the CDR3 reads TGTGCCAGTAGTATCCGACGGGACTATGGCTACACCTTC. This translates into CASSIRRDYGYTF.

The chain is built from TRBV20-1 and TRBJ2-6, with 9 bases fitting TRBD1. The germline V gene has CDR1 DFQATT and CDR2 SNEGSKA (reference sequence). CDR3 length equals 15 residues. Trimming at V came to 6 bases and at J to 1 base, leaving 4 bases not matched to a gene. DNA of the CDR3: TGCAGTGCAGGGGACAGGGCTTCTGGGGCCAACGTCCTGACTTTC. It translates to CSAGDRASGANVLTF.

The count of this clonotype is one. CDR3 nucleotide sequence: TGTGCCAGCAGCAAGGGATGCACTAATGAAAAACTGTTTTTT. The encoded protein is CASSKGCTNEKLFF. The V call is TRBV21-1, the J call TRBJ1-4. TRBV21-1 is flagged as a pseudogene. The CDR3 has 14 residues.

The rearrangement joins TRBV3-1 to TRBJ1-1, with D possibly matching TRBD1 (5 bases). Looked up from germline, CDR1 is LGHDT and CDR2 is YNNKEL (reference sequence). The CDR3 totals 11 residues. V lost 7 bases, J lost 7 bases, and 10 bases lay in between. In nucleotides, the CDR3 is TGTGCCAGCAACGAGGGACGTGAAGCTTTCTTT. It codes for CASNEGREAFF.

This chain joins TRBV30 and TRBJ2-3, with 16 bases matching TRBD2. The length of the CDR3 is 17 residues. J lost 2 bases, V lost 1 base, and 3 bases had no gene match. Germline loops: CDR1 GTSNPN, CDR2 SVGIG (reference sequence). For the CDR3, the DNA is TGTGCCTGGAGTGCGGGACTAGCGGGAGGGATCACAGATACGCAGTATTTT. Its translation is CAWSAGLAGGITDTQYF.

V gene TRBV6-2 or TRBV6-3 combines with J gene TRBJ1-5, with 7 bases identical to TRBD1. The CDR3 spans 18 residues. The V gene's germline CDR1 is MNHEY and CDR2 SVGEGT. Trimming at V came to 6 bases and at J to 3 bases, leaving 17 bases not matched to a gene. CDR3 residues: CASSFDYSGTVFNQPQHF. The CDR3 DNA sequence: TGTGCCAGCAGCTTCGATTACTCCGGGACAGTTTTCAATCAGCCCCAGCATTTT.

The rearrangement joins TRBV28 to TRBJ1-5; D ambiguous. CDR1 and CDR2 from the germline V gene are MDHEN and SYDVKM. CDR3 length equals 12 residues. V was trimmed by 10 bases and J by 2 bases, leaving 9 bases between them. The DNA for the CDR3 is TGTGCCACCAGGAGTGGCAATCAGCCCCAGCATTTT. It translates to CATRSGNQPQHF.

This chain's CDR3 is CASSGSSRSGSPLHF. In DNA form, the CDR3 reads TGTGCCAGCAGTGGATCTAGCCGGTCCGGTTCACCCCTCCACTTT. This chain connects TRBV6-2 or TRBV6-3 to TRBJ1-6; D not resolved. Germline CDR1 is MNHEY and CDR2 is SVGEGT. This CDR3 contains 15 residues. Between the trimmed V and J ends, which lost 5 bases and 9 bases, there was a span of 17 bases.

V gene TRBV5-1 combines with J gene TRBJ1-1; 10 bases are shared with TRBD1. With V trimmed by 4 bases and J by 3 bases, 6 bases remained unmatched. The CDR3 runs to 15 residues. Germline V lookup: CDR1 SGHRS, CDR2 YFSETQ. CDR3 nucleotide sequence: TGCGCCAGCAGCGTGGCCGGGACAGGGGACACTGAAGCTTTCTTT. This codes for CASSVAGTGDTEAFF.

J is TRBJ2-5 and V is TRBV30, with D maybe TRBD2 (6 bases). CDR3 length: 13 residues. Germline lookup yields CDR1 GTSNPN and CDR2 SVGIG (reference sequence). V lost 5 bases and J 2 bases, leaving 12 bases between the germline ends. The CDR3, as DNA: TGTGCCTGGGTTGGGACTCTTCAAGAGACCCAGTACTTC. Protein product: CAWVGTLQETQYF.

V gene TRBV9 combines with J gene TRBJ1-1; 7 nucleotides line up with TRBD1. Trimming took 1 base from V and 4 from J; bases not matched to a gene: 4. CDR1 is SGDLS, CDR2 YYNGEE, per germline. The CDR3 length is 14 residues. The CDR3 reads CASSVLGQATEAFF. The CDR3 coding sequence is TGTGCCAGCAGCGTATTAGGACAGGCCACTGAAGCTTTCTTT.

V gene TRBV11-2 combines with J gene TRBJ2-3, with D possibly TRBD2 on 6 matching bases. The CDR3 loop spans 14 amino acids. Germline CDR1 reads SGHAT; CDR2 reads FQNNGV. Trimming removed 3 bases at V and 2 bases at J, with 9 bases between. The CDR3 region is CASSLEGLTDTQYF. Written as DNA, the CDR3 is TGTGCCAGCAGCTTGGAGGGCCTCACAGATACGCAGTATTTT.

V is TRBV2 and J is TRBJ2-3, with D perhaps matching TRBD1 (7 bases). The length of the CDR3 is 15 residues. Germline V gives CDR1 SNHLY, CDR2 FYNNEI. V lost 8 bases to trimming and J lost 1 base, with 16 bases between them. CDR3 in DNA: TGTGCCAGCGGCGGGGACAGTGTGGGCACAGATACGCAGTATTTT. This codes for CASGGDSVGTDTQYF.

The chain links TRBV24-1 to TRBJ2-3; D unclear. The V end was cut by 4 bases, the J end by 7 bases, with 11 bases between. The CDR3 covers 13 residues. CDR1 KGHDR and CDR2 SFDVKD come from the germline V gene. In DNA form, the CDR3 reads TGTGCCACCAGTGAGGGCGCGAGGAATACGCAGTATTTT. Encoded protein: CATSEGARNTQYF.

The chain joins TRBV27 to TRBJ2-2; D is possibly TRBD1 (5 bases). Trimming shortened V by 3 bases and J by 0 bases, and 8 bases separated the two germline ends. CDR1 and CDR2 (germline): MNHEY, SMNVEV (reference sequence). There are 15 residues in the CDR3. The CDR3 spells CASSFWTSNTGELFF. CDR3 nucleotide sequence: TGTGCCAGCAGTTTCTGGACATCGAACACCGGGGAGCTGTTTTTT.

This sequence joins TRBV20-1 and TRBJ2-1; 9 bases align to TRBD2. The CDR3 loop spans 14 amino acids. The germline gives CDR1 DFQATT, CDR2 SNEGSKA (reference sequence). The CDR3 loop reads CTVRREGAYNEQFF. DNA of the CDR3: TGCACCGTCCGGCGGGAGGGCGCCTACAATGAGCAGTTCTTC.

The rearrangement joins TRBV20-1 to TRBJ2-1, with TRBD2 matching 11 bases. V was pared by 1 base and J by 8 bases, with 7 bases of the junction left unmatched. Germline CDR1 reads DFQATT; CDR2 reads SNEGSKA (reference sequence). The CDR3 totals 15 residues. CDR3 DNA sequence: TGCAGTGCTAGAGGATTTAGCGGGGGGGCCGATGAGCAGTTCTTC. Protein product: CSARGFSGGADEQFF.

V usage is TRBV20-1 and J usage is TRBJ2-1; a possible D gene is TRBD2 (6 bases). Trimming cost V 6 bases and J 5 bases, with 14 bases left between them. CDR1 is DFQATT, CDR2 SNEGSKA, per germline (reference sequence). This CDR3 comprises 13 residues. The CDR3 loop reads CSAPGSGNNEQFF. CDR3 DNA sequence: TGCAGTGCCCCCGGGAGCGGAAACAATGAGCAGTTCTTC.

V gene TRBV30 combines with J gene TRBJ2-1; D unclear. The V gene lost 1 base and the J gene lost 0 bases, with 7 bases spanning the gap. This CDR3 region has 14 residues. Germline CDR1 GTSNPN, CDR2 SVGIG (reference sequence). In DNA form, the CDR3 reads TGTGCCTGGAGTGCTTTCCGCTCCTACAATGAGCAGTTCTTC. Translated: CAWSAFRSYNEQFF.

V and J are TRBV5-4 and TRBJ2-4; no firm D call. This CDR3 is 18 amino acids long. Deletions cut 1 base from V and 0 bases from J, with 17 bases between. CDR1 and CDR2 from the germline V gene are SGHNT and YYREEE (reference sequence). The chain's CDR3 is CASSLRPEHPSAKNIQYF. The CDR3 DNA reads TGTGCCAGCAGCTTGCGACCTGAGCACCCCTCAGCCAAAAACATTCAGTACTTC.

The chain combines TRBV29-1 with TRBJ1-2; D possibly corresponds to TRBD1 (6 bases). The CDR3 covers 13 residues. Trimming pared 4 bases from V and 2 bases from J, leaving 11 bases between. CDR1 SQVTM and CDR2 ANQGSEA come from the germline V gene. This CDR3 reads CSVVPGDNYGYTF. In nucleotides, the CDR3 is TGCAGCGTTGTTCCAGGGGACAACTATGGCTACACCTTC.

The chain links TRBV20-1 to TRBJ2-2, with D perhaps matching TRBD1 (5 bases). Between the trimmed V and J ends, which lost 2 bases and 7 bases, there was a span of 8 bases. This CDR3 is 12 amino acids long. The germline V gene encodes CDR1 DFQATT and CDR2 SNEGSKA (reference sequence). The CDR3 DNA sequence: TGCAGTGCTAGAAGCAGGGTCGGGGAGCTGTTTTTT. It specifies CSARSRVGELFF.

The genes are TRBV29-1 and TRBJ2-6; no firm D call. The CDR3 runs to 14 residues. In germline, CDR1 is SQVTM, CDR2 ANQGSEA. V lost 0 bases to trimming and J lost 3 bases, with 6 bases between them. In DNA form, the CDR3 reads TGCAGCGTTGAAGATGGGAATGGGGCCAACGTCCTGACTTTC. Translating it yields CSVEDGNGANVLTF.

The V gene is TRBV14, the J gene TRBJ1-1; D gene uncertain. V was clipped by 8 bases and J by 0 bases, with 4 bases between them. Germline loops: CDR1 SGHDN, CDR2 FVKESK. The CDR3 spans 11 residues. CDR3 protein: CASGMNTEAFF. The CDR3 nucleotides are TGTGCCAGCGGGATGAACACTGAAGCTTTCTTT.

The genes are TRBV11-2 and TRBJ2-1, with D perhaps matching TRBD2 (6 bases). The CDR3 spans 16 residues. Trimming removed 1 base from V and 1 base from J, with 11 bases in between. CDR1 is SGHAT, CDR2 FQNNGV, per germline. The CDR3: CASSLAGGVSYNEQFF. CDR3 bases: TGTGCCAGCAGCTTAGCGGGCGGGGTATCCTACAATGAGCAGTTCTTC.

The chain recombines TRBV12-3 or TRBV12-4 with TRBJ2-7; D ambiguous. The CDR3 totals 11 residues. V dropped 0 bases and J dropped 5 bases, with 2 bases sitting between them. CDR3 bases: TGTGCCAGCAGTTTAGCGGACGAGCAGTACTTC. Its protein product is CASSLADEQYF.

Here the CDR3 DNA reads TGTGCCAGCAGTTTATCGTCAGGGGGCAATCAGCCCCAGCATTTT. As protein: CASSLSSGGNQPQHF. The V call is TRBV27, the J call TRBJ1-5; the D gene is possibly TRBD1 (6 bases). The germline V gene has CDR1 MNHEY and CDR2 SMNVEV (reference sequence). This CDR3 has 15 residues. V was pared by 0 bases and J by 2 bases, with 8 bases between.

This clonotype was recorded only once. This chain connects TRBV3-1 to TRBJ1-1, with no clear D. V lost 4 bases and J lost 0, with 9 bases in between. The CDR3 runs to 14 residues. CDR1 is LGHDT and CDR2 is YNNKEL in the germline V gene (reference sequence). CDR3 region: CASSPSWMNTEAFF. DNA for the CDR3: TGTGCCAGCAGCCCGAGTTGGATGAACACTGAAGCTTTCTTT.

The chain uses TRBV5-1 and TRBJ2-1; 7 nucleotides match TRBD1. Germline trimming cut 3 bases from V and 7 bases from J; bases unmatched to any gene: 7. Germline lookup yields CDR1 SGHRS and CDR2 YFSETQ. CDR3 length: 14 residues. The CDR3 nucleotides read TGCGCCAGCAGCTCGACGACAGGGTGGAATGAGCAGTTCTTC. This translates into CASSSTTGWNEQFF.

This chain links TRBV20-1 with TRBJ2-1, with a possible D match to TRBD2 (6 bases). CDR1 DFQATT and CDR2 SNEGSKA come from the germline V gene (reference sequence). V dropped 0 bases and J dropped 12 bases, with 9 bases sitting between them. This CDR3 spans 11 amino acids. The CDR3 nucleotides are TGCAGTGCTAGAGAGGGGGGAGGGCAGTTCTTC. It encodes CSAREGGGQFF.